The 29 T cell receptor beta chains below come from one sample, sequenced in a study of CD8 T cells in ankylosing spondylitis. TCRdb re-derived calls from the 5' RACE reads in MiXCR, one entry per CDR3 protein. The data show some 39,000 distinct CDR3 sequences, approximately 10% seen once. Sequencing used synovial fluid, either unsorted or a sorted T cell fraction (not recorded which). The receptors stem from a male donor with ankylosing spondylitis.

On this clonotype itself: A much larger clone lies one base from this, so it may be a read error. The rearrangement links TRBV7-3 to TRBJ2-2; D remains ambiguous. The CDR3 covers 13 residues. CDR1 SGHTA and CDR2 FQGTGA come from the germline V gene. V shed 5 bases and J shed 7 bases, with 11 bases lying between them. The DNA of the CDR3 is TGTGCCAGCAGCCCCTTCAAGGGCGGGGAGCTGTTTTTT. It codes for CASSPFKGGELFF.

This clonotype was seen only a few times. The rearrangement links TRBV18 to TRBJ2-7, with D tentatively TRBD2 (6 bases). Germline V gene sequence: CDR1 KGHSH, CDR2 LQKENI. CDR3 length equals 15 residues. Trimming left V 1 base short and J 5 bases short, with 15 bases between. CDR3 nucleotides: TGTGCCAGCTCACCACATTTATCGGGGGAAGACGAGCAGTACTTC. Encoded protein: CASSPHLSGEDEQYF.

The chain recombines TRBV14 with TRBJ2-7, with TRBD2 identical over 9 bases. Losses at the gene ends were 0 bases for V and 7 bases for J; bases not matched to a gene: 16. The CDR3 totals 18 residues. Germline lookup yields CDR1 SGHDN and CDR2 FVKESK. CDR3 sequence (DNA): TGTGCCAGCAGCCAAGATAAGACTACTAGCGGGTACCTACGGGAGCAGTACTTC. This codes for CASSQDKTTSGYLREQYF.

Judged by abundance, this clonotype is medium-sized (0.01 to 0.1%). The chain links TRBV29-1 to TRBJ2-7; possible D gene TRBD2, 5 bases. The CDR3 runs 13 residues. Germline V CDR1 and CDR2: SQVTM, ANQGSEA. Trimming cost V 2 bases and J 6 bases, with 14 bases left between them. Here the CDR3 reads CSVELAGNGEQYF. In DNA form, the CDR3 reads TGCAGCGTTGAACTCGCCGGGAACGGCGAGCAGTACTTC.

The genes are TRBV5-6 and TRBJ2-5; TRBD2 agrees at 13 bases. The J segment lost 5 bases and the V segment lost 4 bases, leaving 5 bases of the junction unmatched. The CDR3 spans 15 residues. Germline values: CDR1 SGHDT, CDR2 YYEEEE. CDR3 nucleotides: TGTGCCAGCAGCCCCGGGACTAGCGGGACCGAGACCCAGTACTTC. Translated, it gives CASSPGTSGTETQYF.

This clonotype was seen only a few times. The J gene is TRBJ2-7, the V gene TRBV20-1; 8 bases are shared with TRBD2. The CDR3 has 14 amino acids. The ends lost 0 bases at V and 3 bases at J; junction bases unmatched: 4. CDR1 DFQATT and CDR2 SNEGSKA come from the germline V gene (reference sequence). CDR3 in amino acids: CSAREQREFYEQYF. CDR3 bases: TGCAGTGCTAGAGAGCAGCGGGAGTTCTACGAGCAGTACTTC.

The sample holds many counts of this clonotype. The gene calls are TRBV6-6 and TRBJ2-3; no firm D call. The CDR3 length is 13 residues. Germline CDR1 is MNHNY and CDR2 is SVGAGI (reference sequence). V lost 0 bases and J lost 4, with 5 bases in between. The CDR3 DNA follows: TGTGCCAGCAGTTACTCGATCTCAGATACGCAGTATTTT. This gives the protein CASSYSISDTQYF.

This clonotype was seen a few times. Written as DNA, the CDR3 is TGCAGTGCCCAACCCCCGTGGACTAGCGGGAAGGGTGAGCAGTTCTTC. This encodes CSAQPPWTSGKGEQFF. The V gene is TRBV20-1, the J gene TRBJ2-1; 12 positions match TRBD2. CDR3 size: 16 residues. The V segment lost 6 bases and the J segment 9 bases; nucleotides outside the gene matches: 15. Germline CDR1 reads DFQATT; CDR2 reads SNEGSKA (reference sequence).

The rearrangement links TRBV15 to TRBJ1-5; D uncertain. V was pared by 0 bases and J by 6 bases, with 12 bases between. The CDR3 is made up of 15 amino acids. Germline CDR1 reads LNHNV; CDR2 reads YYDKDF (reference sequence). The CDR3 nucleotides read TGTGCCACCAGCAGAGACCGGGTGGAGGGTCAGCCCCAGCATTTT. Translation: CATSRDRVEGQPQHF.

This clonotype was observed many times. CDR3 in amino acids: CASSTSGSYNEQFF. CDR3 DNA sequence: TGTGCCAGCAGTACTAGCGGCAGCTACAATGAGCAGTTCTTC. The V call is TRBV6-2 or TRBV6-3, the J call TRBJ2-1, with 8 bases matching TRBD2. J gave up 3 bases and V 5 bases, and 3 bases lay outside the gene matches. The CDR3 runs to 14 residues. The germline V gene has CDR1 MNHEY and CDR2 SVGEGT.

The DNA of the CDR3 is TGTGCCAGCAGCGCCGACAGGGTGGGTCACTACGAGCAGTACTTC. Residues: CASSADRVGHYEQYF. The chain joins TRBV7-2 to TRBJ2-7; the match to TRBD1 covers 7 bases. V lost 5 bases, J lost 3 bases, and 10 bases stayed unmatched. CDR3 size: 15 residues. Germline V gene sequence: CDR1 SGHTA, CDR2 FQGNSA. The full variable domain, in which reference TRBV7-2 and TRBJ2-7 provide the parts outside the CDR3, is GAGVSQSPSNKVTEKGKDVELRCDPISGHTALYWYRQSLGQGLEFLIYFQGNSAPDKSGLPSDRFSAERTGGSVSTLTIQRTQQEDSAVYLCASSADRVGHYEQYFGPGTRLTVT.

The table lists this clonotype with a few counts. The gene calls are TRBV18 and TRBJ2-7, with 7 bases lining up with TRBD1. V lost 1 base and J lost 11; bases outside the gene matches: 14. Germline CDR1 is KGHSH and CDR2 is LQKENI. The CDR3 has 15 residues. In nucleotides, the CDR3 is TGTGCCAGCTCACCACAAGGGACAGACGACACCCAGGAGTACTTC. Translated: CASSPQGTDDTQEYF.

This clonotype was observed a handful of times. The chain recombines TRBV18 with TRBJ2-1; D is undetermined. Germline V lookup: CDR1 KGHSH, CDR2 LQKENI. The germline V and J ends were trimmed by 6 bases and 2 bases, with 14 bases remaining between them. This CDR3 contains 15 residues. Here the CDR3 reads CASSPAGLTYNEQFF. In DNA, the CDR3 is TGTGCCAGCTCCCCAGCCGGGTTGACCTACAATGAGCAGTTCTTC.

In its sample, this clonotype was seen once. The V and J genes are TRBV2 and TRBJ2-7; perhaps D is TRBD1 or TRBD2 (5 bases each). The germline CDR1 and CDR2 sequences are SNHLY and FYNNEI. The CDR3 contains 13 residues. V lost 4 bases to trimming and J lost 2 bases, with 9 bases between them. This CDR3 is CASSGQGPYEQYF. Written as DNA, the CDR3 is TGTGCCAGCAGTGGTCAGGGACCCTACGAGCAGTACTTC.

This chain joins TRBV5-4 and TRBJ2-2; TRBD2 might be the D (5 bases). Germline V CDR1 and CDR2: SGHNT, YYREEE (reference sequence). V lost 4 bases and J 1 base, leaving 11 bases between the germline ends. The CDR3 consists of 15 residues. The CDR3 nucleotides read TGTGCCAGCAGCACTCCACTAGGGAACACCGGGGAGCTGTTTTTT. Its protein is CASSTPLGNTGELFF.

This clonotype was counted ten times or more. The chain links TRBV20-1 to TRBJ1-1, with 8 bases aligning to TRBD1. CDR3 length equals 13 residues. V lost 5 bases to trimming and J lost 5 bases; unmatched junction nucleotides: 7. Germline V CDR1 and CDR2: DFQATT, SNEGSKA (reference sequence). This chain's CDR3 is CSAGRGRKTEAFF. In nucleotides, the CDR3 is TGCAGTGCTGGCAGGGGGCGAAAAACTGAAGCTTTCTTT.

This clonotype was picked up a small number of times. The chain is built from TRBV5-1 and TRBJ1-4; possibly TRBD1 for D (5 bases). The V end was cut by 0 bases, the J end by 12 bases, with 12 bases between. The CDR3 runs to 13 residues. Germline CDR1 is SGHRS and CDR2 is YFSETQ. CDR3 sequence: CASSLVWGIELFF. The DNA for the CDR3 is TGCGCCAGCAGCTTGGTTTGGGGGATCGAACTGTTTTTT.

This clonotype came up many times. This chain connects TRBV20-1 to TRBJ1-1; D not certain. Germline V CDR1 and CDR2: DFQATT, SNEGSKA (reference sequence). Between the trimmed V and J ends, which lost 6 bases and 1 base, there was a span of 15 bases. The length of the CDR3 is 14 residues. The CDR3 DNA follows: TGCAGTGCCCCCGGAGCCCGGCGGAACACTGAAGCTTTCTTT. Residues: CSAPGARRNTEAFF.

This clonotype was counted at least ten times. The genes are TRBV4-3 and TRBJ1-1, with 9 bases that match TRBD1. CDR1 LGHNA and CDR2 YSLEER come from the germline V gene. The CDR3 runs 13 residues. V gave up 4 bases and J gave up 11 bases; unmatched junction bases: 8. The CDR3 sequence: CASSPTGQGLAFF. The CDR3 DNA reads TGCGCCAGCAGCCCGACAGGACAGGGGCTGGCTTTCTTT.

The J gene is TRBJ2-6, the V gene TRBV2, with D unresolved. This CDR3 is 15 amino acids long. CDR1 and CDR2 (germline): SNHLY, FYNNEI. V lost 3 bases and J lost 0, with 6 bases in between. CDR3 DNA: TGTGCCAGCAGTGAGCAGTCCTCTGGGGCCAACGTCCTGACTTTC. It encodes CASSEQSSGANVLTF.

Remarks on this clonotype: One end of the junction fails to match germline, which may point to a read error. The genes are TRBV28 and TRBJ2-7, with TRBD1 matching over 9 bases. Per germline, CDR1 MDHEN and CDR2 SYDVKM. The CDR3 sequence is 15 residues long. The chain's CDR3 is CTSSTVGQGLYEQYF. The CDR3 region has the DNA TGTACCAGCAGCACCGTAGGACAGGGGTTGTACGAGCAGTACTTC.

The rearrangement joins TRBV30 to TRBJ1-1; D uncertain. The CDR3 extends over 12 amino acids. Germline CDR1 is GTSNPN and CDR2 is SVGIG (reference sequence). V lost 8 bases and J lost 4, with 14 bases in between. The CDR3 is CAGHGGGTEAFF. CDR3 bases: TGTGCCGGTCACGGAGGAGGCACTGAAGCTTTCTTT.

This clonotype was seen repeatedly, ten times or more. This chain connects TRBV2 to TRBJ2-7; 9 bases fit TRBD2. Germline CDR1 SNHLY, CDR2 FYNNEI. Trimming removed 6 bases from V and 1 base from J; junction bases left unmatched: 7. This CDR3 region has 15 residues. In nucleotides, the CDR3 is TGTGCCAGCAGGGGGGCTAGCGGGGCATCCTACGAGCAGTACTTC. Its translation is CASRGASGASYEQYF.

This clonotype was detected ten times or more. The chain couples TRBV28 to TRBJ2-1; D is perhaps TRBD1 (6 bases). V was shortened by 2 bases and J by 0 bases, with 17 bases between the two germline ends. This CDR3 spans 18 amino acids. The germline V gene encodes CDR1 MDHEN and CDR2 SYDVKM. The CDR3 coding sequence is TGTGCCAGCAGTTTACCCCCAGGACAGAGCGTCTCCTACAATGAGCAGTTCTTC. This translates into CASSLPPGQSVSYNEQFF.

The chain recombines TRBV11-2 with TRBJ2-1; D might be TRBD2 (5 bases). The CDR3 has 15 residues. Trimming removed 4 bases at V and 4 bases at J, with 14 bases between. Germline V gene sequence: CDR1 SGHAT, CDR2 FQNNGV. In DNA form, the CDR3 reads TGTGCCAGCAGCTCCCTCCCGGGATCGTACAATGAGCAGTTCTTC. This codes for CASSSLPGSYNEQFF.

This clonotype was picked up many times. This sequence joins TRBV27 and TRBJ2-1; either TRBD1 or TRBD2 may supply D (5 bases each). The V end was cut by 8 bases, the J end by 8 bases, with 13 bases between. Germline loops: CDR1 MNHEY, CDR2 SMNVEV (reference sequence). This CDR3 comprises 12 residues. This chain's CDR3 is CASWSGTHEQFF. The CDR3 DNA sequence: TGTGCCAGCTGGTCAGGGACCCATGAGCAGTTCTTC.

The genes are TRBV25-1 and TRBJ2-7; the D gene could be TRBD1 or TRBD2 (5 bases each). The CDR3 runs 13 residues. Germline lookup yields CDR1 MGHDK and CDR2 SYGVNS. The V end was cut by 3 bases, the J end by 5 bases, with 11 bases between. The CDR3 nucleotides read TGTGCCAGCAGTGAGCAGGGAGTCGACGAGCAGTACTTC. Translation: CASSEQGVDEQYF.

This clonotype has more than one count but fewer than ten. The chain uses TRBV5-1 and TRBJ2-7, with TRBD2 matching 11 bases. The CDR3 sequence is 15 residues long. The J segment lost 4 bases and the V segment lost 0 bases, leaving 3 bases of the junction unmatched. The V gene's germline CDR1 is SGHRS and CDR2 YFSETQ. The CDR3 loop is CASSLGSSGRYEQYF. DNA of the CDR3: TGCGCCAGCAGCTTGGGGTCTAGCGGGAGGTACGAGCAGTACTTC.

The DNA for the CDR3 is TGTGCCAGTAGTATATGGCCCGGGGGTACTAGCGGGAGACCAGATACGCAGTATTTT. This sequence encodes CASSIWPGGTSGRPDTQYF. The gene calls are TRBV19 and TRBJ2-3; 11 nucleotides line up with TRBD2. Germline values: CDR1 LNHDA, CDR2 SQIVND (reference sequence). V dropped 2 bases and J dropped 4; count of bases not matched to a gene: 14. The CDR3 totals 19 residues.